A selection of T cell receptor beta chains follows, all from one sample in a study of blood T cell repertoires in COVID-19. The data were produced by immunoSEQ multiplex PCR, yet TCRdb's version contains in-frame clones alone and is incomplete. The data show approximately 470,000 clones, 80% to 90% seen once. Sequencing used peripheral blood. The receptors stem from a human donor in a cohort sampled during active COVID-19. The CDR3 runs from the conserved cysteine through the conserved F or W. The D gene is left open where the match is weak. A clone size is listed for some rows: how often the clone was seen (once, few, many), or a class if it is expanded.

CASGPPLGLAGAGPDTQYF	TGTGCTAGTGGTCCTCCTCTGGGACTAGCGGGAGCGGGGCCAGATACGCAGTATTTT	TRBD2	TRBV12-5	NA	TRBJ2-3
CASSDLLAGGLKNEQYF	TGTGCCAGCAGTGACTTGTTAGCGGGGGGACTTAAGAACGAGCAGTACTTC	TRBD2	TRBV6-4	NA	TRBJ2-7
CASSMVGRADSPLHF	TGTGCCAGTAGTATGGTGGGCAGGGCGGATTCACCCCTCCACTTT	NA	TRBV19	NA	TRBJ1-6
CAWIRRGSNTEAFF	TGTGCCTGGATAAGGAGGGGATCGAACACTGAAGCTTTCTTT	NA	TRBV30	NA	TRBJ1-1
CATSREGLYGYTF	TGTGCCACCAGCAGAGAGGGGCTCTATGGCTACACCTTC	NA	TRBV15	NA	TRBJ1-2
CASSEIPGSAYEQYF	TGTGCCAGCAGCGAAATCCCGGGAAGTGCCTACGAGCAGTACTTC	NA	TRBV9	NA	TRBJ2-7
CASSGTGGYGYTF	TGTGCCAGCAGCGGCACAGGGGGCTATGGCTACACCTTC	TRBD1	TRBV9	NA	TRBJ1-2
CASSPSGGRAWETQYF	TGTGCCAGCAGCCCGTCTGGGGGGAGGGCCTGGGAGACCCAGTACTTC	TRBD2	TRBV7-2	NA	TRBJ2-5
CASRPSPRVSYEQYF	TGTGCCAGCAGACCCTCCCCCAGGGTCTCCTACGAGCAGTACTTC	NA	TRBV6-7	NA	TRBJ2-7
CASSGQTSTDTQYF	TGTGCCAGCAGCGGACAGACTAGCACAGATACGCAGTATTTT	NA	TRBV6-5	NA	TRBJ2-3
CASSALEKLFF	TGTGCCAGCAGTGCGCTAGAAAAACTGTTTTTT	NA	TRBV2	NA	TRBJ1-4
CASSRQGDSNQPQHF	TGTGCCAGCAGCCGACAGGGAGATAGCAATCAGCCCCAGCATTTT	TRBD1	TRBV6-5	NA	TRBJ1-5
CASTPGLARDEKLFF	TGTGCCAGCACCCCAGGACTCGCGCGGGATGAAAAACTGTTTTTT	NA	TRBV5-6	NA	TRBJ1-4
CASSPSPGVNTEAFF	TGTGCCAGCTCCCCATCCCCAGGGGTAAACACTGAAGCTTTCTTT	NA	TRBV18	NA	TRBJ1-1
CASSSRTASSYNEQFF	TGTGCCAGCAGTTCCCGGACAGCCAGCTCCTACAATGAGCAGTTCTTC	NA	TRBV6-5	NA	TRBJ2-1
CASSQGGKRDVDEQFF	TGTGCCAGCAGCCAGGGGGGCAAGCGGGATGTTGATGAGCAGTTCTTC	NA	TRBV3-1/TRBV3-2	NA	TRBJ2-1
CASSSPTSGSVNTQYF	TGTGCCAGCAGCTCCCCGACTAGCGGGAGTGTCAATACGCAGTATTTT	TRBD2	TRBV7-3	NA	TRBJ2-3
CASSFSFYRSNYGYTF	TGTGCCAGCAGCTTCTCCTTCTACCGATCGAACTATGGCTACACCTTC	NA	TRBV5-6	NA	TRBJ1-2
CASSSGQEYNEQFF	TGTGCCAGCAGCTCAGGACAGGAATACAATGAGCAGTTCTTC	TRBD1	TRBV11-3	few	TRBJ2-1
CASTFTNYGYTF	TGTGCCTCCACTTTTACTAACTATGGCTACACCTTC	NA	TRBV19	NA	TRBJ1-2
CASSRGETLYEQYF	TGTGCCAGTAGTAGGGGGGAGACACTCTACGAGCAGTACTTC	NA	TRBV19	NA	TRBJ2-7
CASGWTVYEQYF	TGTGCTAGTGGTTGGACAGTCTACGAGCAGTACTTC	NA	TRBV12-5	NA	TRBJ2-7
CAISESAGLVEQYF	TGTGCCATCAGTGAGTCGGCAGGGTTGGTCGAGCAGTACTTC	NA	TRBV10-3	NA	TRBJ2-7
CASSVGQGGLFF	TGTGCCAGCAGCGTAGGACAGGGGGGACTGTTTTTT	TRBD1	TRBV9	NA	TRBJ1-4
CASITTGAQDTEAFF	TGTGCCAGCATTACTACAGGGGCTCAGGACACTGAAGCTTTCTTT	TRBD1	TRBV6-6	NA	TRBJ1-1
CASSLSRTGELFF	TGTGCCAGCAGCTTAAGCAGGACCGGGGAGCTGTTTTTT	NA	TRBV11-3	NA	TRBJ2-2
CASSPAGQGLQREQFF	TGTGCCAGCTCACCAGCGGGACAGGGGCTCCAAAGGGAGCAGTTCTTC	TRBD1	TRBV18	NA	TRBJ2-1
CASSARVYNEQFF	TGTGCCAGCAGCGCCCGGGTCTACAATGAGCAGTTCTTC	NA	TRBV2	NA	TRBJ2-1
CASSLASGNEQYF	TGTGCCAGCAGCTTAGCTAGCGGGAACGAGCAGTACTTC	TRBD2	TRBV7-2	NA	TRBJ2-7
CASSLYNPNTEAFF	TGTGCCAGCAGCTTATATAATCCGAACACTGAAGCTTTCTTT	NA	TRBV11-2	NA	TRBJ1-1
CASNNRSLNQETQYF	TGTGCCAGCAACAACAGGTCATTAAATCAAGAGACCCAGTACTTC	NA	TRBV27	few	TRBJ2-5
CASSWTSGGGELFF	TGCGCCAGCAGCTGGACTAGCGGGGGCGGGGAGCTGTTTTTT	TRBD2	TRBV5-1	NA	TRBJ2-2
CASSPREHEQYF	TGTGCCAGCAGTCCCCGTGAGCACGAGCAGTACTTC	NA	TRBV12-3/TRBV12-4	NA	TRBJ2-7